A single sample is the source of the 13 T cell receptor beta chains below, sequenced in a study of cytomegalovirus exposure and HLA in healthy donors. The PCR was carried out with 60 Vbeta primers and 13 Jbeta primers. Clones were sequenced by immunoSEQ multiplex PCR, and TCRdb holds only the in-frame ones, with some missing. The sample records around 90,000 clones, approximately 56% being singletons. The sequencing input was PBMCs. The source is a woman aged 30 to 39 in good health and CMV-seropositive.

V usage is TRBV18 and J usage is TRBJ1-1; D gene unclear. V lost 8 bases, J lost 10 bases, and 14 bases lay in between. Germline CDR1 KGHSH, CDR2 LQKENI. CDR3 length: 11 residues. The DNA for the CDR3 is TGTGCCAGCAGTCAAGAACGGGGAGCTTTCTTT. Residues: CASSQERGAFF.

This clone has more than one count but fewer than ten. The rearrangement links TRBV15 to TRBJ1-1; D remains unclear. CDR1 LNHNV and CDR2 YYDKDF come from the germline V gene (reference sequence). Trimming removed 1 base at V and 3 bases at J, with 6 bases between. The CDR3 is made up of 13 amino acids. The CDR3 loop reads CATSRGADTEAFF. The CDR3 nucleotides read TGTGCCACCAGCAGAGGGGCCGACACTGAAGCTTTCTTT. Full variable domain (rest looked up from reference TRBV15 and TRBJ1-1): DAMVIQNPRYQVTQFGKPVTLSCSQTLNHNVMYWYQQKSSQAPKLLFHYYDKDFNNEADTPDNFQSRRPNTSFCFLDIRSPGLGDTAMYLCATSRGADTEAFFGQGTRLTVV.

The chain combines TRBV5-1 with TRBJ2-7; D remains ambiguous. V gave up 5 bases and J gave up 3 bases, with 12 bases separating them. The CDR3 loop spans 13 amino acids. CDR1 and CDR2 (germline): SGHRS, YFSETQ. In DNA, the CDR3 is TGCGCCAGCAGTCGCCGAGAGAGCTACGAGCAGTACTTC. This gives the protein CASSRRESYEQYF.

This clone was seen a few times. The chain links TRBV28 to TRBJ1-5; TRBD1 agrees at 8 bases. Germline values: CDR1 MDHEN, CDR2 SYDVKM. The CDR3 runs 15 residues. J was trimmed by 4 bases and V by 6 bases; bases with no gene match: 8. For the CDR3, the DNA is TGTGCCAGCAGACTCCCGACAGGGGAGAATCAGCCCCAGCATTTT. This gives the protein CASRLPTGENQPQHF.

The genes are TRBV5-1 and TRBJ1-4; no clear D. Germline CDR1 reads SGHRS; CDR2 reads YFSETQ. The CDR3 loop spans 17 amino acids. V lost 4 bases and J 0 bases, leaving 16 bases between the germline ends. The chain's CDR3 is CASSRPPGTSTNEKLFF. The CDR3 bases are TGCGCCAGCAGCAGGCCCCCGGGAACCTCAACTAATGAAAAACTGTTTTTT.

This clone showed up just once. One junction end disagrees with the germline gene, perhaps due to a read error. The rearrangement links TRBV5-1 to TRBJ1-6; D may be TRBD1 (6 bases). CDR1 is SGHRS and CDR2 is YFSETQ in the germline V gene. This CDR3 spans 14 amino acids. DNA for the CDR3: TGCGCCCGCAGCTTTACCAGGGGTAATTCACCCCTCCACTTT. It is translated as CARSFTRGNSPLHF. The full variable domain, completed using reference TRBV5-1 and TRBJ1-6, is KAGVTQTPRYLIKTRGQQVTLSCSPISGHRSVSWYQQTPGQGLQFLFEYFSETQRNKGNFPGRFSGRQFSNSRSEMNVSTLELGDSALYLCARSFTRGNSPLHFGNGTRLTVT.

This clone showed up just a few times. The gene calls are TRBV11-2 and TRBJ2-6; D is possibly TRBD2 (5 bases). CDR3 length: 16 amino acids. The V and J ends lost 2 bases and 5 bases respectively, with 13 bases between them. Germline V gene lookup returns CDR1 SGHAT and CDR2 FQNNGV. CDR3 nucleotides: TGTGCCAGCAGCTTAATTTCGGGGTTTAGGGCCAACGTCCTGACTTTC. Translating it yields CASSLISGFRANVLTF.

A few counts support this clone. The rearrangement uses TRBV7-8 and TRBJ1-5, with 9 bases identical to TRBD1. The germline CDR1 and CDR2 sequences are SGHVS and FQNEAQ. The CDR3 runs to 18 residues. Trimming removed 6 bases from V and 1 base from J; junction bases left unmatched: 13. The CDR3 here is CASSFTGQGLRSNQPQHF. The CDR3 coding sequence is TGTGCCAGCAGTTTTACGGGACAGGGCCTGAGGAGCAATCAGCCCCAGCATTTT.

The chain links TRBV7-6 to TRBJ1-6; tentatively, D is TRBD1 (5 bases). CDR3 length equals 14 residues. V was pared by 1 base and J by 10 bases, with 11 bases between. CDR1 and CDR2 from the germline V gene are SGHVS and FNYEAQ. The CDR3 sequence is CASSLGAQGSPLHF. CDR3 DNA sequence: TGTGCCAGCAGCTTAGGCGCTCAGGGATCACCCCTCCACTTT.

The chain carries TRBV6-5 and TRBJ1-3; tentative D call: TRBD1 (5 bases). The CDR3 has 14 amino acids. CDR1 is MNHEY and CDR2 is SVGAGI in the germline V gene. The germline V and J ends were trimmed by 6 bases and 0 bases, with 9 bases remaining between them. DNA of the CDR3: TGTGCCAGCAGCAACGGGGGCTCTGGAAACACCATATATTTT. Translated: CASSNGGSGNTIYF.

The V and J genes are TRBV28 and TRBJ1-4, with D unresolved. CDR1 MDHEN and CDR2 SYDVKM come from the germline V gene. V shed 1 base and J shed 5 bases, with 14 bases lying between them. The CDR3 sequence is 16 residues long. CDR3: CASSLFAAPSNEKLFF. The CDR3 DNA follows: TGTGCCAGCAGTTTATTTGCAGCGCCATCAAATGAAAAACTGTTTTTT.

This sequence joins TRBV5-1 and TRBJ1-4; D uncertain. Germline V gene sequence: CDR1 SGHRS, CDR2 YFSETQ. Trimming left V 0 bases short and J 3 bases short, with 6 bases between. The CDR3 is 14 amino acids. The CDR3, as DNA: TGCGCCAGCAGCTTGGCCGGGGCTAATGAAAAACTGTTTTTT. Its protein is CASSLAGANEKLFF.

Only one count was recorded for this clone. The chain couples TRBV9 to TRBJ2-1; 9 bases line up with TRBD2. Germline-derived CDR1 and CDR2 are SGDLS and YYNGEE. This CDR3 comprises 16 residues. The J segment lost 3 bases and the V segment lost 0 bases, leaving 4 bases of the junction unmatched. Written as DNA, the CDR3 is TGTGCCAGCAGCGTAGTTCTAGCGGGGAGCTACAATGAGCAGTTCTTC. Translating gives CASSVVLAGSYNEQFF. Drawing the rest from reference TRBV9 and TRBJ2-1, the complete variable domain is DSGVTQTPKHLITATGQRVTLRCSPRSGDLSVYWYQQSLDQGLQFLIQYYNGEERAKGNILERFSAQQFPDLHSELNLSSLELGDSALYFCASSVVLAGSYNEQFFGPGTRLTVL.